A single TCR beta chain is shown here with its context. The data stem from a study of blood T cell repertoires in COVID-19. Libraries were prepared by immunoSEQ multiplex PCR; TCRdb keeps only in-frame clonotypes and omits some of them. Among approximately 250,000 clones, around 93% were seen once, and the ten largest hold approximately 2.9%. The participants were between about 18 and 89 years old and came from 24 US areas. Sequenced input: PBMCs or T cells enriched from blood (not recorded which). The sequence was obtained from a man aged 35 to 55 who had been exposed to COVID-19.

CDR3 in DNA: TGTGCCATCAGTGACAGGGGGCCTGACTATGGCTACACCTTC. As protein: CAISDRGPDYGYTF. V and J are TRBV10-3 and TRBJ1-2, with 8 bases that match TRBD1. The CDR3 sequence is 14 residues long. CDR1 and CDR2 from the germline V gene are ENHRY and SYGVKD. J gave up 3 bases and V 3 bases, and 3 bases lay outside the gene matches.